Shown below are 12 T cell receptor beta chains from a single sample sequenced in a study of T cells expressing NK-cell markers. TCRdb reprocessed the 5' RACE reads, keeping one entry per CDR3 protein, no DNA. This table lists 550,000 to 600,000 distinct CDR3 sequences. The source material was blood T cells: a sorted CD56 or NKG2C T cell subset, CD4+ or CD8+ T cells, or bulk PBMC T cells (not recorded which). The receptors shown here come from a man younger than 30 in good health.

The CDR3 sequence: CASSQAPGLVEKLFF. The rearrangement links TRBV4-2 to TRBJ1-4; TCRdb outputs TRBD1, but without DNA this stays unchecked. The CDR3 loop spans 15 amino acids. Germline V gene lookup returns CDR1 LGHNA and CDR2 YNFKEQ.

The chain joins TRBV5-1 to TRBJ2-3. In germline, CDR1 is SGHRS, CDR2 YFSETQ. The CDR3 loop spans 11 amino acids. CDR3: CASSFDATQYF.

The V gene is TRBV7-9, the J gene TRBJ1-4. CDR1 is SEHNR and CDR2 is FQNEAQ in the germline V gene (reference sequence). The CDR3 covers 14 residues. CDR3: CASSFRVQTEKLFF.

The chain carries TRBV25-1 and TRBJ2-1; the TCRdb D gene call, TRBD1, has no DNA to confirm it. The V gene's germline CDR1 is MGHDK and CDR2 SYGVNS. CDR3 length: 15 amino acids. The CDR3: CASSADTAVYNEQFF.

The rearrangement uses TRBV5-1 and TRBJ1-1. Looked up from germline, CDR1 is SGHRS and CDR2 is YFSETQ. The CDR3 is 13 amino acids. CDR3 sequence reads: CASSLEDPSVAFF.

The CDR3 loop reads CASSSSATSGRGLGPHEQYF. V gene TRBV7-1 combines with J gene TRBJ2-7; TCRdb's D call of TRBD2 is untestable without DNA. TRBV7-1 is classed as an ORF, of uncertain function. CDR3 length: 20 amino acids.

The rearrangement joins TRBV7-2 to TRBJ2-2. The germline CDR1 and CDR2 sequences are SGHTA and FQGNSA. The CDR3 contains 16 residues. The CDR3: CASSFGRQSNTGELFF.

This chain uses TRBV27 with TRBJ1-1; TCRdb's D call of TRBD1 is untestable without DNA. The CDR3 is 14 residues long. Germline CDR1 reads MNHEY; CDR2 reads SMNVEV (reference sequence). CDR3 residues: CASRAGGGNTEAFF.

This chain joins TRBV6-1 and TRBJ2-3; TCRdb designates TRBD1, a call that cannot be tested without DNA. CDR1 and CDR2 (germline): MNHNS, SASEGT. The CDR3 has 13 residues. The CDR3 loop is CASSGQGPDTQYF.

The rearrangement joins TRBV29-1 to TRBJ2-5; the TCRdb call, TRBD1, lacks DNA for checking. This CDR3 region has 13 residues. Germline assignment: CDR1 SQVTM and CDR2 ANQGSEA. This chain's CDR3 is CSVDGQGGETQYF.

The V call is TRBV5-1, the J call TRBJ2-2; no DNA is available, so the TRBD1 call from TCRdb remains unchecked. Per germline, CDR1 SGHRS and CDR2 YFSETQ. The CDR3 has 16 residues. This chain's CDR3 is CASSIGTGGGTGELFF.

This sequence joins TRBV11-2 and TRBJ1-1. This CDR3 comprises 19 residues. CDR1 SGHAT and CDR2 FQNNGV come from the germline V gene. CDR3 in amino acids: CASSLDHGVLGSRKTEAFF.